A single sample is the source of the 19 T cell receptor beta chains below, sequenced in a study of early T cells in non-severe SARS-CoV-2 infection. TCRdb itself ran the 5' RACE reads through MiXCR, one entry per CDR3 protein. This sample has 68,000 or so distinct CDR3 sequences, with more than 9% found just once. Source material: whole blood. The source of these receptors is an adult who was a healthcare worker with PCR-confirmed SARS-CoV-2 infection or an uninfected control (not recorded which).

This clonotype came up a few times. This chain connects TRBV9 to TRBJ2-2; 8 nucleotides match TRBD2. The length of the CDR3 is 17 residues. Per germline, CDR1 SGDLS and CDR2 YYNGEE. J lost 7 bases, V lost 0 bases, and 11 bases had no gene match. CDR3 protein: CASSVVKAGAGNGELFF. Written as DNA, the CDR3 is TGTGCCAGCAGCGTAGTTAAAGCGGGGGCCGGTAACGGGGAGCTGTTTTTT.

This clonotype has more than one count but fewer than ten. This chain joins TRBV12-3 or TRBV12-4 and TRBJ2-4, with 12 bases lining up with TRBD2. V gave up 5 bases and J gave up 1 base; unmatched junction bases: 12. CDR3 size: 19 residues. The chain's CDR3 is CASSVRSSGGAGAKNIQYF. The CDR3 DNA reads TGTGCCAGCAGTGTAAGGTCTAGCGGGGGGGCCGGTGCCAAAAACATTCAGTACTTC.

In its sample, this clonotype ranks as medium-sized. V is TRBV11-2 and J is TRBJ2-1, with D hard to call. The V and J ends lost 4 bases and 4 bases respectively, with 8 bases between them. Germline CDR1 SGHAT, CDR2 FQNNGV. The CDR3 totals 13 residues. The CDR3 region is CASSSELYNEQFF. The CDR3 DNA reads as TGTGCCAGCAGCTCGGAACTTTACAATGAGCAGTTCTTC. Full variable domain (remainder filled in from reference TRBV11-2 and TRBJ2-1): EAGVAQSPRYKIIEKRQSVAFWCNPISGHATLYWYQQILGQGPKLLIQFQNNGVVDDSQLPKDRFSAERLKGVDSTLKIQPAKLEDSAVYLCASSSELYNEQFFGPGTRLTVL.

This clonotype was recorded a few times. This chain connects TRBV2 to TRBJ1-1, with a weak D call TRBD1 (5 bases). Per germline, CDR1 SNHLY and CDR2 FYNNEI. V was clipped by 8 bases and J by 1 base, with 14 bases between them. This CDR3 spans 14 amino acids. CDR3 bases: TGTGCCAGCGGCGCCCGACAGTCGAACACTGAAGCTTTCTTT. Translated: CASGARQSNTEAFF.

The sample holds many counts of this clonotype. The chain recombines TRBV7-9 with TRBJ2-2, with D possibly being TRBD2 (5 bases). From germline, CDR1 is SEHNR and CDR2 FQNEAQ (reference sequence). V lost 7 bases and J 1 base, leaving 13 bases between the germline ends. CDR3 size: 15 residues. CDR3 sequence reads: CASIKRELNTGELFF. DNA of the CDR3: TGTGCCAGCATAAAGAGGGAATTGAACACCGGGGAGCTGTTTTTT.

This clonotype has ten or more counts. J is TRBJ2-7 and V is TRBV20-1; 7 bases are shared with TRBD1. CDR1 and CDR2 (germline): DFQATT, SNEGSKA (reference sequence). V lost 3 bases to trimming and J lost 4 bases; unmatched junction nucleotides: 12. The CDR3 is 15 amino acids. The CDR3 is CSASPGTARAYEQYF. Here the CDR3 DNA reads TGCAGTGCTAGCCCCGGGACAGCTAGGGCTTACGAGCAGTACTTC.

The V call is TRBV2, the J call TRBJ2-5; D remains unclear. CDR3 size: 13 residues. Germline V gene sequence: CDR1 SNHLY, CDR2 FYNNEI. The germline V and J ends were trimmed by 1 base and 3 bases, with 6 bases remaining between them. The CDR3 nucleotides read TGTGCCAGCAGTGAAGACCAGGAAGAGACCCAGTACTTC. Translated, it gives CASSEDQEETQYF.

At least ten counts were recorded for this clonotype. V usage is TRBV28 and J usage is TRBJ2-7, with D unresolved. Trimming left V 3 bases short and J 6 bases short, with 9 bases between. Germline CDR1 reads MDHEN; CDR2 reads SYDVKM. The CDR3 sequence is 12 residues long. This chain's CDR3 is CASSLEVTEQYF. CDR3 sequence (DNA): TGTGCCAGCAGTTTGGAAGTCACCGAGCAGTACTTC. Filled out from reference TRBV28 and TRBJ2-7, the complete variable domain reads DVKVTQSSRYLVKRTGEKVFLECVQDMDHENMFWYRQDPGLGLRLIYFSYDVKMKEKGDIPEGYSVSREKKERFSLILESASTNQTSMYLCASSLEVTEQYFGPGTRLTVT.

This clonotype was counted many times. The gene calls are TRBV28 and TRBJ2-3; D is uncertain. Germline CDR1 and CDR2: MDHEN and SYDVKM. The CDR3 length is 11 residues. The ends were cut back, 6 bases at V and 6 bases at J, with 7 bases in the middle. The CDR3 sequence is CASSPRDTQYF. CDR3 DNA: TGTGCCAGCAGCCCCCGGGATACGCAGTATTTT.

The table lists this clonotype with a few counts. The chain couples TRBV4-3 to TRBJ2-3; TRBD2 matches at 8 bases. The V segment lost 2 bases and the J segment 3 bases; nucleotides outside the gene matches: 7. This CDR3 has 16 residues. Germline V CDR1 and CDR2: LGHNA, YSLEER. This CDR3 reads CASSQLAGFGTDTQYF. CDR3 DNA: TGCGCCAGCAGCCAATTAGCGGGGTTTGGAACAGATACGCAGTATTTT.

With respect to this clonotype: A much larger clone differs by one base, so this may be a read error. The chain is built from TRBV7-2 and TRBJ1-2; D is unresolved. CDR3 size: 14 residues. Trimming removed 3 bases from V and 0 bases from J, with 8 bases in between. Per germline, CDR1 SGHTA and CDR2 FQGNSA. Written as DNA, the CDR3 is TGTGCCAGCAGCTTTGCGGTTACTAACTATGGCTACACCTTC. Amino acid sequence: CASSFAVTNYGYTF.

This chain connects TRBV29-1 to TRBJ1-4; TRBD1 is a possible D gene (6 bases). The CDR3 has 13 residues. V was trimmed by 7 bases and J by 5 bases, leaving 14 bases between them. The germline V gene encodes CDR1 SQVTM and CDR2 ANQGSEA. The CDR3 bases are TGCAGCGCCGGGGGACACCGGAATGAAAAACTGTTTTTT. It is translated as CSAGGHRNEKLFF.

This clonotype was observed a handful of times. Here the CDR3 DNA reads TGCAGCGCGGGGGGTGCGTGGGGCGAGCAGTACTTC. Residues: CSAGGAWGEQYF. V is TRBV29-1 and J is TRBJ2-7, with 7 positions matching TRBD2. The CDR3 loop spans 12 amino acids. The V gene end was trimmed by 7 bases and the J gene end by 6 bases; junction bases not matched to a gene: 9. The germline V gene has CDR1 SQVTM and CDR2 ANQGSEA.

The chain carries TRBV30 and TRBJ2-7; TRBD1 is a possible D gene (6 bases). The CDR3 consists of 11 residues. Germline V gene sequence: CDR1 GTSNPN, CDR2 SVGIG (reference sequence). Deletions cut 3 bases from V and 6 bases from J, with 9 bases between. In DNA form, the CDR3 reads TGTGCCTGGAGGGAAGGGGGCGAGCAGTACTTC. This encodes CAWREGGEQYF.

In this sample, this clonotype turned up many times. The V and J genes are TRBV14 and TRBJ1-4; TRBD1 is a possible D gene (5 bases). The CDR3 extends over 13 amino acids. Deletions cut 4 bases from V and 8 bases from J, with 11 bases between. CDR1 is SGHDN, CDR2 FVKESK, per germline. For the CDR3, the DNA is TGTGCCAGCAGCCCGACAGTTTCGGAAAAACTGTTTTTT. It specifies CASSPTVSEKLFF. Full variable domain (outside the CDR3, taken from reference TRBV14 and TRBJ1-4): EAGVTQFPSHSVIEKGQTVTLRCDPISGHDNLYWYRRVMGKEIKFLLHFVKESKQDESGMPNNRFLAERTGGTYSTLKVQPAELEDSGVYFCASSPTVSEKLFFGSGTQLSVL.

This clonotype was detected many times. V usage is TRBV7-8 and J usage is TRBJ2-7, with D unclear. There are 14 residues in the CDR3. Germline CDR1 SGHVS, CDR2 FQNEAQ. V shed 4 bases and J shed 2 bases, with 12 bases lying between them. CDR3 nucleotides: TGTGCCAGCAGCTCCCTAGGAACTCCCTACGAGCAGTACTTC. Protein product: CASSSLGTPYEQYF.

This clonotype was detected ten times or more. The chain is built from TRBV6-1 and TRBJ2-7; 9 positions agree with TRBD1. The CDR3 is 13 residues long. Germline lookup yields CDR1 MNHNS and CDR2 SASEGT. V trimming: 7 bases; J trimming: 7 bases; junction bases outside the gene matches: 8. The CDR3 sequence: CASTTGGTGEQYF. CDR3 bases: TGTGCCAGCACGACAGGGGGGACGGGGGAGCAGTACTTC.

The V gene is TRBV12-3 or TRBV12-4, the J gene TRBJ1-6; D is unresolved. V was trimmed by 3 bases and J by 4 bases, leaving 10 bases between them. The length of the CDR3 is 15 residues. CDR3: CASSFRRRYNSPLHF. The DNA for the CDR3 is TGTGCCAGCAGTTTTCGCAGGCGTTATAATTCACCCCTCCACTTT.

This clonotype was observed a handful of times. V usage is TRBV20-1 and J usage is TRBJ2-7, with TRBD1 matching 9 bases. Germline V CDR1 and CDR2: DFQATT, SNEGSKA (reference sequence). The ends lost 6 bases at V and 4 bases at J; junction bases unmatched: 7. The CDR3 runs to 13 residues. Written as DNA, the CDR3 is TGCAGTGCACGGGACAGGGATTTATACGAGCAGTACTTC. Its protein product is CSARDRDLYEQYF.